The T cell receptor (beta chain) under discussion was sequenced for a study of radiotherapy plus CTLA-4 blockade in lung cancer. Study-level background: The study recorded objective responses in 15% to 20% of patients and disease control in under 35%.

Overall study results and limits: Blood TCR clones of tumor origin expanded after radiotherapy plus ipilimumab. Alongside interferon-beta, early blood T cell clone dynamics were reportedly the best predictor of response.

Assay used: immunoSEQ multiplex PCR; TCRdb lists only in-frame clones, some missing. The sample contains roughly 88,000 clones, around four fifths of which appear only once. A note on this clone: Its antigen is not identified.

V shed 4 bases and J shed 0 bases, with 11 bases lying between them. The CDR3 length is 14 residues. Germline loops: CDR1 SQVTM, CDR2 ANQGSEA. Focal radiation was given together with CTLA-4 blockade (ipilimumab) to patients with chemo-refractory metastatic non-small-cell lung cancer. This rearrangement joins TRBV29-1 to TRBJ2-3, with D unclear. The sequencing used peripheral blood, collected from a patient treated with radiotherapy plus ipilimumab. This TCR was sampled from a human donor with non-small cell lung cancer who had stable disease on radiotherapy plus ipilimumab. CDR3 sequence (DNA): TGCAGCGTTGGGGTAACAAGTAGCACAGATACGCAGTATTTT. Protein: CSVGVTSSTDTQYF.